This T cell receptor beta chain was sequenced for a study of blood T cells in healthy people across ages. Study outcomes and limitations: Diversity figures derived from one million T cells were judged to underestimate the true value.

Alongside a J-beta primer mix, a sample-barcoded 5' primer served in a second PCR lasting 7 to 11 cycles. Every sample gave at least 3 million paired-end reads containing CDR3. TCRdb re-analysed the 5' RACE reads in MiXCR, keeping a single row per CDR3 protein. The sample has around 790,000 distinct CDR3 sequences, roughly 44% seen once; the top ten hold around 21%. Details on this clonotype: Its antigen is as yet unknown.

It was approximately 10 milliliters of peripheral blood that were drawn from each donor. They isolated at least 6 million PBMCs from each sample. Per germline, CDR1 MDHEN and CDR2 SYDVKM. This CDR3 is built from 17 residues. Between the trimmed V and J ends, which lost 1 base and 1 base, there was a span of 16 bases. J is TRBJ1-1 and V is TRBV28, with D possibly being TRBD1 (6 bases). The clonotype originates from a man aged 60-69 years in good health. Specimen: blood. The CDR3 is CASSLLGQLVWNTEAFF. The CDR3 DNA sequence: TGTGCCAGCAGTTTATTAGGACAGTTGGTCTGGAACACTGAAGCTTTCTTT. The whole variable domain, remainder taken from reference TRBV28 and TRBJ1-1, is DVKVTQSSRYLVKRTGEKVFLECVQDMDHENMFWYRQDPGLGLRLIYFSYDVKMKEKGDIPEGYSVSREKKERFSLILESASTNQTSMYLCASSLLGQLVWNTEAFFGQGTRLTVV.